The sequence of this T cell receptor beta chain was determined in a study of beta chain features in type 1 diabetes. The germline V gene has CDR1 MNHEY and CDR2 SVGAGI. The CDR3 is made up of 16 amino acids. Trimming left V 2 bases short and J 4 bases short, with 15 bases between. Regarding the study as a whole: Highly expressing activated T cells could be over-counted with a cDNA template. People with Type 1 diabetes carried modestly yet significantly shorter TCRB CDR3s in all four CD4+ subsets.

All of the isolated RNA was reverse transcribed, so expressed TCRB transcripts were sequenced. TCRdb's copy holds only in-frame clones and misses some; the assay was immunoSEQ multiplex PCR. The sample holds roughly 400,000 clones, less than 15% seen once. This clone was detected only a few times. Its antigen is still unknown. The sequence came from a woman aged 18-29 years in good health. Sequenced: naive CD4+ T cells from blood. This chain connects TRBV6-5 to TRBJ2-1, with D possibly matching TRBD2 (6 bases). In DNA, the CDR3 is TGTGCCAGCAGTTACCCCTCGCGGGATAGTTACAATGAGCAGTTCTTC. Translation gives CASSYPSRDSYNEQFF.